The T cell receptor (beta chain) described here comes from a study of blood T cell repertoires in COVID-19 (dated by TCRdb to the early 2020s). Context from the whole study: Samples covering the acute and convalescent phases of COVID-19 were provided by collaborators in the United States, Italy and Spain. The material from the prospective study consisted of cDNA or gDNA derived from T cells, B-cell-depleted T cells, or PBMCs. The dataset comprised deeply sampled blood TCRbeta repertoires from subjects exposed to, actively infected with, or recovered from COVID-19. The repertoires were made available in a free public database intended to serve as a resource for research on the immune response to SARS-CoV-2. The samples were drawn from two sources: the first 160 participants of the ongoing ImmuneRACE study, and about 1,300 subjects contributed by 6 global collaborators. A de-identified subject ID, COVID-19 status, age in years and sex were almost always included in the sample metadata. Where HLA class I and class II types were available, the types were taken from metadata supplied by the sample provider, not from assay-based typing. General study outcomes and caveats: Clinical and demographic metadata were provided uncurated, with the amount varying by source and participant.

Concerning this clone: The target of this receptor is not known. There are no base qualities to consult, and no much larger clone falls within one base.

Whole blood was collected in K2EDTA tubes by collaborating institutions according to the institutions' own protocols. For TCRbeta analysis, collaborators shipped samples as frozen whole blood, isolated PBMCs, or DNA extracted from either of those sample types. Relative to germline, V is 1 base shorter and J is 7 bases shorter, with 7 bases between their ends. CDR1 LGHDT and CDR2 YNNKEL are derived from the germline V gene (reference sequence). The CDR3, from cysteine to phenylalanine, totals 12 residues. Of all the DNA, just the CDR3 is kept, 36 bases in frame from base 1. The immunoSEQ Assay, a bias-controlled multiplex PCR, was used to amplify TCRbeta CDR3 regions from genomic DNA. The published analysis was carried out like this. The number of nucleated cells in each sample was estimated from the amplification of reference gene primers within the assay. To quantify the absolute abundance of each unique TCRbeta CDR3 rearrangement, sequence reads were collapsed and filtered. For each sample, productive Simpson clonality was calculated as the square root of Simpson's diversity index across productive rearrangements. The table was pulled from immuneACCESS by TCRdb, which kept in-frame rearrangements only. Such tables lose some clones; where checked, under half of the loss comes from unresolved V genes, and the rest has no known cause. From that table come the V and J calls and clone size; the DNA was used to work out D and trimming. The table for this sample lists fewer than 35,000 clones; more than 85% of them were counted only once. The biggest ten clones account for roughly a quarter of the sample.

The TCR originated in a woman at least 80 years old with active or convalescent COVID-19. Recombination linked TRBV3-1 (or the pseudogene TRBV3-2) to TRBJ1-2; the D gene identity is not certain. Sequenced material: peripheral blood. Here the CDR3 is given as CASSQVTGGYTF. The DNA is TGTGCCAGCAGCCAAGTCACTGGTGGCTACACCTTC.